This entry lists 21 T cell receptor beta chains sequenced from one sample in a study of blood T cell repertoires in COVID-19 (dated by TCRdb to the early 2020s). The method behind the library was the immunoSEQ multiplex PCR assay. TCRdb's version of the immuneACCESS table is confined to in-frame rearrangements and falls short of the full clone set. An unresolved V gene accounts for under half of the shortfall where checked; the remainder is of unknown origin. This sample is represented by about 310,000 clones; 80% to 90% of them were singletons. Approximately 8% of the sample belongs to the ten largest clones. The sequenced sample was peripheral blood. The receptors stem from a woman between 45 and 60 years old who had recovered from COVID-19.

This sequence joins TRBV7-2 and TRBJ1-4, with 7 bases fitting TRBD1. CDR3 length: 14 residues. Trimming removed 4 bases from V and 8 bases from J; junction bases left unmatched: 7. Looked up from germline, CDR1 is SGHTA and CDR2 is FQGNSA. As DNA, the CDR3 is TGTGCCAGCAGCTGGAGGGGGCGCGAGGAAAAACTGTTTTTT. It encodes CASSWRGREEKLFF.

J is TRBJ2-2 and V is TRBV19; D is uncertain. The CDR3 sequence is 13 residues long. From germline, CDR1 is LNHDA and CDR2 SQIVND (reference sequence). The ends were cut back, 3 bases at V and 5 bases at J, with 7 bases in the middle. The CDR3 DNA reads as TGTGCCAGTAGTATTTACGGGACCGGGGAGCTGTTTTTT. Residues: CASSIYGTGELFF.

V gene TRBV28 combines with J gene TRBJ1-2; D not resolved. Germline loops: CDR1 MDHEN, CDR2 SYDVKM. The length of the CDR3 is 15 residues. V gave up 8 bases and J gave up 3 bases, with 19 bases separating them. The CDR3 loop is CASSRRVILDYGYTF. The CDR3 coding sequence is TGTGCCAGCTCGCGACGGGTAATTCTGGACTATGGCTACACCTTC.

This clone occurred once. The chain carries TRBV29-1 and TRBJ1-2; 11 bases line up with TRBD1. V gave up 6 bases and J gave up 7 bases; unmatched junction bases: 13. CDR1 is SQVTM and CDR2 is ANQGSEA in the germline V gene. The CDR3 totals 15 residues. In DNA, the CDR3 is TGCAGCGTGCCCAACTCCGGGACAGGGGGAGGTGGCTACACCTTC. It translates to CSVPNSGTGGGGYTF.

J is TRBJ2-3 and V is TRBV29-1, with TRBD2 as a possible D gene (6 bases). This CDR3 region has 12 residues. Trimming left V 6 bases short and J 1 base short, with 8 bases between. CDR1 SQVTM and CDR2 ANQGSEA come from the germline V gene. CDR3 region: CSVGLGTDTQYF. Here the CDR3 DNA reads TGCAGCGTGGGACTCGGCACAGATACGCAGTATTTT.

The chain recombines TRBV9 with TRBJ2-7; 10 bases fit TRBD2. CDR3 length: 15 amino acids. The V gene's germline CDR1 is SGDLS and CDR2 YYNGEE. V shed 3 bases and J 6 bases; nucleotides not matched to a gene: 9. The CDR3 bases are TGTGCCAGCAGCGGCCAAAGCGGGGGGGCGTCCGAGCAGTACTTC. This codes for CASSGQSGGASEQYF.

With respect to this clone: This sample also contains other DNA sequences that code for the same CDR3. This chain joins TRBV6-1 and TRBJ1-1; D is undetermined. CDR3 size: 13 residues. CDR1 and CDR2 (germline): MNHNS, SASEGT. V shed 0 bases and J shed 5 bases, with 7 bases lying between them. The CDR3 DNA reads TGTGCCAGCAGTGAAGCGCGAGGTACTGAAGCTTTCTTT. Translation gives CASSEARGTEAFF.

CDR3 nucleotide sequence: TGTGCCAGTAGTCCGGGACAGTACGCCCAGCCCCAGCATTTT. Amino acids: CASSPGQYAQPQHF. The chain carries TRBV19 and TRBJ1-5; 7 bases fit TRBD1. Losses at the gene ends were 5 bases for V and 7 bases for J; bases not matched to a gene: 8. Germline-derived CDR1 and CDR2 are LNHDA and SQIVND (reference sequence). The CDR3 spans 14 residues.

J is TRBJ1-1 and V is TRBV9, with 9 bases fitting TRBD1. Per germline, CDR1 SGDLS and CDR2 YYNGEE. This CDR3 comprises 13 residues. Unmatched junction bases numbered 4, after V lost 4 bases and J lost 6 bases. The CDR3 nucleotides read TGTGCCAGCAGCTCGGACAGGGGACCTGAAGCTTTCTTT. Encoded protein: CASSSDRGPEAFF.

This rearrangement joins TRBV30 to TRBJ2-4; maybe TRBD2 (6 bases). V was shortened by 7 bases and J by 0 bases, with 13 bases between the two germline ends. This CDR3 has 14 amino acids. Germline V CDR1 and CDR2: GTSNPN, SVGIG (reference sequence). In DNA, the CDR3 is TGTGCCTTGGGGAGGAGTATAGCCAAAAACATTCAGTACTTC. Translating gives CALGRSIAKNIQYF. Supplemented by reference TRBV30 and TRBJ2-4, the full variable domain reads SQTIHQWPATLVQPVGSPLSLECTVEGTSNPNLYWYRQAAGRGLQLLFYSVGIGQISSEVPQNLSASRPQDRQFILSSKKLLLSDSGFYLCALGRSIAKNIQYFGAGTRLSVL.

This clone was detected only once. J is TRBJ2-7 and V is TRBV6-2 or TRBV6-3; D might be TRBD1 (5 bases). V was pared by 2 bases and J by 6 bases, with 5 bases between. The germline gives CDR1 MNHEY, CDR2 SVGEGT. There are 11 residues in the CDR3. The CDR3 region has the DNA TGTGCCAGCAGTTACCAGGGCGAGCAGTACTTC. It yields the protein CASSYQGEQYF.

This chain connects TRBV3-1 (or the pseudogene TRBV3-2) to TRBJ2-4; TRBD2 matches at 11 bases. This CDR3 comprises 14 residues. The V segment lost 5 bases and the J segment 9 bases; nucleotides outside the gene matches: 6. Germline values: CDR1 LGHDT, CDR2 YNNKEL (reference sequence). The CDR3 sequence is CASSEGTSGSIQYF. CDR3 nucleotides: TGTGCCAGCAGCGAGGGAACTAGCGGGAGCATTCAGTACTTC.

This rearrangement joins TRBV30 to TRBJ1-6; D might be TRBD1 (5 bases). Trimming took off 3 bases at V and 5 bases at J, with 11 bases between the two ends. This CDR3 is 14 amino acids long. In germline, CDR1 is GTSNPN, CDR2 SVGIG (reference sequence). The CDR3 DNA sequence: TGTGCCTGGAGCGGGGGACGGCATAATTCACCCCTCCACTTT. Its translation: CAWSGGRHNSPLHF.

The rearrangement uses TRBV5-4 and TRBJ1-1; 8 bases align to TRBD1. The CDR3 contains 16 residues. Germline V CDR1 and CDR2: SGHNT, YYREEE (reference sequence). With V trimmed by 1 base and J by 3 bases, 8 bases remained unmatched. The DNA of the CDR3 is TGTGCCAGCAGCTTGATCTGGACAGGGCGGGACACTGAAGCTTTCTTT. It is translated as CASSLIWTGRDTEAFF.

This rearrangement joins TRBV9 to TRBJ2-1; the match to TRBD2 covers 11 bases. Germline assignment: CDR1 SGDLS and CDR2 YYNGEE. V gave up 4 bases and J gave up 8 bases; unmatched junction bases: 11. This CDR3 has 16 residues. CDR3 loop: CASSPLLAGGTDEQFF. Written as DNA, the CDR3 is TGTGCCAGCAGCCCCCTCCTAGCGGGGGGTACAGATGAGCAGTTCTTC.

The chain couples TRBV28 to TRBJ1-2; D is ambiguous. This CDR3 is built from 13 residues. Per the germline V gene, CDR1 is MDHEN and CDR2 is SYDVKM. The V end was cut by 1 base, the J end by 8 bases, with 11 bases between. CDR3 sequence reads: CASSLSGSVGYTF. CDR3 in DNA: TGTGCCAGCAGTTTATCAGGTTCCGTCGGCTACACCTTC.

V usage is TRBV19 and J usage is TRBJ2-1; D is unresolved. V lost 0 bases, J lost 5 bases, and 14 bases lay in between. In germline, CDR1 is LNHDA, CDR2 SQIVND (reference sequence). CDR3 size: 16 residues. The CDR3 nucleotides read TGTGCCAGTAGTATAGATGAGGCAACGCGACACAATGAGCAGTTCTTC. Its translation is CASSIDEATRHNEQFF.

This rearrangement joins TRBV6-2 or TRBV6-3 to TRBJ2-7, with a weak D call TRBD1 (5 bases). The germline CDR1 and CDR2 sequences are MNHEY and SVGEGT. Trimming removed 5 bases from V and 3 bases from J, with 20 bases in between. The length of the CDR3 is 16 residues. CDR3 sequence reads: CASSIRMGQNYYEQYF. CDR3 DNA sequence: TGTGCCAGCAGTATCCGCATGGGGCAGAACTACTACGAGCAGTACTTC.

This clone was seen more than once but under ten times. The gene calls are TRBV6-2 or TRBV6-3 and TRBJ1-1; D not certain. The V gene lost 5 bases and the J gene lost 1 base, with 8 bases spanning the gap. The length of the CDR3 is 13 residues. Germline loops: CDR1 MNHEY, CDR2 SVGEGT. The CDR3 DNA is TGTGCCAGCAGTCATCAGAAGAACACTGAAGCTTTCTTT. The encoded protein is CASSHQKNTEAFF.

This chain connects TRBV28 to TRBJ1-2; D is unresolved. The CDR3 extends over 15 amino acids. V was pared by 1 base and J by 2 bases, with 11 bases between. Germline lookup yields CDR1 MDHEN and CDR2 SYDVKM. CDR3 nucleotides: TGTGCCAGCAGTTTATTCCATTCCAGGAACTATGGCTACACCTTC. Amino acid sequence: CASSLFHSRNYGYTF.

The chain joins TRBV7-2 to TRBJ2-1; D might be TRBD2 (7 bases). Per germline, CDR1 SGHTA and CDR2 FQGNSA. The V end was cut by 3 bases, the J end by 9 bases, with 18 bases between. This CDR3 is built from 15 residues. The chain's CDR3 is CASSFLQGRGGEQFF. Here the CDR3 DNA reads TGTGCCAGCAGCTTCCTCCAGGGGAGGGGCGGTGAGCAGTTCTTC.